This TCR beta chain was obtained from a study of radiotherapy plus CTLA-4 blockade in lung cancer (dated by TCRdb to between 2017 and 2018). Background on the whole study: Among enrolled patients, 15% to 20% had an objective response and approximately 30% reached disease control. Beyond this particular receptor, the publication reports: After treatment with radiotherapy and ipilimumab, TCR clones that originated in tumors expanded in peripheral blood. The strongest predictors of response, as reported, were early dynamic changes in blood T cell clones along with a rise in serum interferon-beta after radiation.

As concerns this clone: The antigen this receptor binds is unknown. One end of the junction does not line up with germline, which may come from a read error.

From the germline V gene (reference sequence), CDR1 is SSHAT and CDR2 is FNYEAQ. The cysteine opens and the phenylalanine closes a CDR3 of 16 amino acids. Only CDR3 DNA is held: 48 bases, read in frame from base 1. The method was the immunoSEQ multiplex PCR assay. TCRdb took this table from immuneACCESS and kept in-frame rearrangements with V and J called. Such tables lack part of the clones; where checked against another copy, unresolved V genes explain under half of the gap, and the rest is unexplained. The sample table records tens of thousands of clones; approximately 62% of these occur just once. The biggest ten clones account for roughly 20% of the sample. The study tested focal radiation therapy combined with CTLA-4 blockade (ipilimumab) in patients with chemo-refractory metastatic non-small-cell lung cancer.

The TCR comes from a human donor with non-small cell lung cancer who had a partial response to radiotherapy plus ipilimumab. The sample was peripheral blood, taken from a patient treated with radiotherapy plus ipilimumab. The chain links TRBV7-7 with TRBJ2-7; the D gene is possibly TRBD1, with 5 bases matching. The CDR3: CASSPLGRVNSYEQYF. The DNA sequence follows: TGTGCTAGCAGCCCATTGGGGCGCGTAAACTCCTACGAGCAGTACTTC. Reference TRBV7-7 and TRBJ2-7 proteins supply the regions before and after the CDR3; the full variable domain is: GAGVSQSPRYKVTKRGQDVTLRCDPISSHATLYWYQQALGQGPEFLTYFNYEAQPDKSGLPSDRFSAERPEGSISTLTIQRTEQRDSAMYRCASSPLGRVNSYEQYFGPGTRLTVT.